This T cell receptor beta chain was sequenced for a study of cytomegalovirus exposure and HLA in healthy donors. The PCR had 60 Vbeta and 13 Jbeta primers. Sequencing was performed with immunoSEQ multiplex PCR; in TCRdb, only in-frame clones are kept and a portion is missing. This table has 130,000 or so clones, roughly 89% appearing once. The V gene's germline CDR1 is SGHRS and CDR2 YFSETQ. V lost 0 bases to trimming and J lost 2 bases, with 11 bases between them. The CDR3 runs to 15 residues. Study results and limitations: Among CMV-associated TCR beta chains, most appeared HLA-restricted in a later analysis. Earlier results showed most TCR beta V segments being productive about 90% or about 30% of the time. The presence/absence work took it that sequencing depth was about the same across donors. Cytomegalovirus association was listed for approximately 160 TCR beta chains.

Remarks on this clone: What it recognizes is unknown.

Sequencing input: PBMCs. This sequence originates from a woman in her twenties or thirties in good health and CMV-seronegative. This chain uses TRBV5-1 with TRBJ1-2, with a tentative D call TRBD1 (5 bases). The CDR3 sequence: CASSLVGRVNYGYTF. The CDR3 nucleotides are TGCGCCAGCAGCTTGGTCGGCAGGGTGAACTATGGCTACACCTTC.